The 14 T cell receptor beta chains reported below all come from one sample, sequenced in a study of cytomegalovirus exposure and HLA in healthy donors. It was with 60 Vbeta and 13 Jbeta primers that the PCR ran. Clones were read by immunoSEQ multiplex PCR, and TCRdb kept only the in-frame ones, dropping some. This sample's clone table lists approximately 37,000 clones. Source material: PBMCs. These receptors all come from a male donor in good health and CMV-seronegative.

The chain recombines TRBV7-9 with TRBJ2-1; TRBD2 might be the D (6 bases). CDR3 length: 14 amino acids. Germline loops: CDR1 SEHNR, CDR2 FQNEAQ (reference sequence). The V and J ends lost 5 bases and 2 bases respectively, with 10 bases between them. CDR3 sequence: CASSRRTTYNEQFF. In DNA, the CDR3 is TGTGCCAGCAGCCGCCGGACTACCTACAATGAGCAGTTCTTC.

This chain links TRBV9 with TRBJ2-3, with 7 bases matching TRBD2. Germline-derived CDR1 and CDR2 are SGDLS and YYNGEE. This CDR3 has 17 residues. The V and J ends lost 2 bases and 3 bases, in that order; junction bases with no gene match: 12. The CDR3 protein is CASSVGGLTTFTDTQYF. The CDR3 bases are TGTGCCAGCAGCGTGGGGGGGTTGACTACCTTTACAGATACGCAGTATTTT.

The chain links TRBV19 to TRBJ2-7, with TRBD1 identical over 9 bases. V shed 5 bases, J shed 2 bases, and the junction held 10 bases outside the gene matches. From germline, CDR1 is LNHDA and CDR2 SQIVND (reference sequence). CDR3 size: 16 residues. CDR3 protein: CASSPKTGGDTYEQYF. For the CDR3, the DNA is TGTGCCAGTAGTCCTAAGACAGGGGGTGATACCTACGAGCAGTACTTC.

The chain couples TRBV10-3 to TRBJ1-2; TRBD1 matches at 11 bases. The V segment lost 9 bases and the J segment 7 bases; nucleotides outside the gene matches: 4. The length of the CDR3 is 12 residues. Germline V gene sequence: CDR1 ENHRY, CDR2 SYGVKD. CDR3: CAIAGTGGGYTF. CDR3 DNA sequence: TGTGCCATTGCCGGGACAGGGGGTGGCTACACCTTC.

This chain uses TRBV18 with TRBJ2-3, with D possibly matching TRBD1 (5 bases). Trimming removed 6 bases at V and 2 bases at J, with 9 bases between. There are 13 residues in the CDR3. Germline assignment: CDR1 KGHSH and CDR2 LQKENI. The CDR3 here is CASSQGLTDTQYF. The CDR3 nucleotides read TGTGCCAGCTCCCAGGGCCTCACAGATACGCAGTATTTT.

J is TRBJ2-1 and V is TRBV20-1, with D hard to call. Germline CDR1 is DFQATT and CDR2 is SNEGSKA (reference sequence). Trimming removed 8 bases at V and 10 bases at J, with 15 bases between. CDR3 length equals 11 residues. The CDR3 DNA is TGCAGTCTCTCAAGGCCGCGGGAGCAGTTCTTC. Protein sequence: CSLSRPREQFF.

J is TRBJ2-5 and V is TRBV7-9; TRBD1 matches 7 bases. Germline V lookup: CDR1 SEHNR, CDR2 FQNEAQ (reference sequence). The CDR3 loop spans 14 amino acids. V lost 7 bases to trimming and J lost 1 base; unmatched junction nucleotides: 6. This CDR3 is CASTPGTAQETQYF. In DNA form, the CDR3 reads TGTGCCAGCACCCCCGGGACAGCCCAAGAGACCCAGTACTTC.

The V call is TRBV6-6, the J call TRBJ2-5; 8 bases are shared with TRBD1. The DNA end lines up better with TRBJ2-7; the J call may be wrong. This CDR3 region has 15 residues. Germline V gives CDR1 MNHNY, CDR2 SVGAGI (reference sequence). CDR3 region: CASTSPEQGAYEQYF. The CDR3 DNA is TGTGCCAGCACAAGCCCTGAGCAGGGGGCATACGAGCAGTACTTC.

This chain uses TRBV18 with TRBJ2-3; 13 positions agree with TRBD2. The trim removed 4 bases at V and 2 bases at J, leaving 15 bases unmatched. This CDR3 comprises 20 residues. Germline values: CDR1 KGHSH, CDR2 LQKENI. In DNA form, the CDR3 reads TGTGCCAGCTCACACCTAACCGGGACTAGCGGGGAAGGCCACACAGATACGCAGTATTTT. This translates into CASSHLTGTSGEGHTDTQYF.

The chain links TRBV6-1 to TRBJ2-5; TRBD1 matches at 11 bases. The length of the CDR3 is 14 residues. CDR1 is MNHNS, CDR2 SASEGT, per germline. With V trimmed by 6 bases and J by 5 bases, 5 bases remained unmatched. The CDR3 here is CASSRDRGGETQYF. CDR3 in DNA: TGTGCCAGCAGCCGGGACAGGGGGGGGGAGACCCAGTACTTC.

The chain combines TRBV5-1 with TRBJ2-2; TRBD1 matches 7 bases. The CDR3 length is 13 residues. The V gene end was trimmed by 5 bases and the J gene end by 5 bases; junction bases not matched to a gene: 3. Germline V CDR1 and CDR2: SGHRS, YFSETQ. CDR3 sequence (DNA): TGCGCCAGCAGTGAGGGGGCGACCGGGGAGCTGTTTTTT. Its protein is CASSEGATGELFF.

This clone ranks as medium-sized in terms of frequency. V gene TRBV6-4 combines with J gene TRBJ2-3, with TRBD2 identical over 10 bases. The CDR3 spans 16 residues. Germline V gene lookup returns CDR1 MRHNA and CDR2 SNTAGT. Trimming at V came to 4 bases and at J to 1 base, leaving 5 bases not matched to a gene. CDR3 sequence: CASSASGGAGTDTQYF. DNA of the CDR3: TGTGCCAGCAGTGCCAGCGGGGGGGCTGGCACAGATACGCAGTATTTT.

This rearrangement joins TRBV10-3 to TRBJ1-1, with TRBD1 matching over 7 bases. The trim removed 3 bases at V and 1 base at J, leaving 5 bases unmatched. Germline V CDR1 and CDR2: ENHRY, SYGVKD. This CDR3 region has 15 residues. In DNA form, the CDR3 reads TGTGCCATCAGTGAAACAGGGGAAGGGAACACTGAAGCTTTCTTT. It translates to CAISETGEGNTEAFF.

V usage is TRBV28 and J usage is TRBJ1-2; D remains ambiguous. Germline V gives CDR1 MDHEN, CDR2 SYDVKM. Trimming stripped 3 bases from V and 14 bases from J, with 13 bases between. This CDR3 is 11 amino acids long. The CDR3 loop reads CASSFLQARTF. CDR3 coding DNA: TGTGCCAGCAGTTTCCTGCAGGCTCGAACCTTC.